The text below deals with one T cell receptor (beta chain). The antigen is not known. This entry is derived from a study of cytomegalovirus exposure and HLA in healthy donors. Overall study results and limits: Clonal expansion was found to be greater in HLA-associated TCR beta chains than in equally common others in a later analysis. In a later analysis, several top co-occurrence clusters appeared linked to parvovirus B19, influenza, CMV and Epstein-Barr virus. The authors enumerated over 150 TCR beta chains as linked to cytomegalovirus. Highest at DRB1 and lowest at HLA-C, TCR association rates differed among HLA loci in a later analysis.

Primers included in the PCR were 60 Vbeta and 13 Jbeta primers. The data were produced by immunoSEQ multiplex PCR, yet TCRdb's version contains in-frame clones alone and is incomplete. In all, the sample yields around 140,000 clones. CDR3 length: 16 residues. The germline CDR1 and CDR2 sequences are SNHLY and FYNNEI. V was trimmed by 3 bases and J by 4 bases, leaving 18 bases between them. J is TRBJ1-2 and V is TRBV2; D may be TRBD1 (5 bases). This sequence was found in a male donor in good health and CMV-seronegative. Sequencing was done on a sample of PBMCs. Written as DNA, the CDR3 is TGTGCCAGCAGTGAGACGGGGAGGGGAAGGGGCTATGGCTACACCTTC. Protein product: CASSETGRGRGYGYTF.